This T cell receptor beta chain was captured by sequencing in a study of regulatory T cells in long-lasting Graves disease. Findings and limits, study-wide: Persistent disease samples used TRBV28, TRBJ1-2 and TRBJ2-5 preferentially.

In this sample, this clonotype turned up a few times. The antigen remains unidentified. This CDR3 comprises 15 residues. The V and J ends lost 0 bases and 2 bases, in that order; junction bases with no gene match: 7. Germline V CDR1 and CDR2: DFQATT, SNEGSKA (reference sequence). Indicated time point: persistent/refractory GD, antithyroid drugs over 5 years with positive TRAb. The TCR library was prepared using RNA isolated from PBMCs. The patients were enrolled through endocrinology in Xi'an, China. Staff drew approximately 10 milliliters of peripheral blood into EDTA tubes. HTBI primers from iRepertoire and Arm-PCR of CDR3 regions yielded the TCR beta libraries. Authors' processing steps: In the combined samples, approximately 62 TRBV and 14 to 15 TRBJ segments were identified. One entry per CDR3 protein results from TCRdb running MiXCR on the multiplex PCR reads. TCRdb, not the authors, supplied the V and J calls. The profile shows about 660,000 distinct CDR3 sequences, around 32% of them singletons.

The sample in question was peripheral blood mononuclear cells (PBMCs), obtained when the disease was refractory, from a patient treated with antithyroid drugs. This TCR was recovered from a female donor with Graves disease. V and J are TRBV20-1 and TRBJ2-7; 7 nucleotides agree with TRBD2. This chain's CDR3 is CSARDRRGNPYEQYF. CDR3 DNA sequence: TGCAGTGCTAGAGATCGGCGGGGGAACCCCTACGAGCAGTACTTC.